This T cell receptor beta chain comes out of a study of cytomegalovirus exposure and HLA in healthy donors. In the case of this clone: Its antigen remains unidentified.

The CDR3 sequence is 15 residues long. Deletions cut 3 bases from V and 2 bases from J, with 12 bases between. The germline CDR1 and CDR2 sequences are SGHVT and SQSDAQ. Vbeta (60) and Jbeta (13) primers were used in the PCR. Sequencing was performed with immunoSEQ multiplex PCR; in TCRdb, only in-frame clones are kept and a portion is missing. The listing records some 150,000 clones. Study-wide results and limits: The only immune exposure information that was available was CMV serostatus. 87-base-pair reads could not separate some V segments, including TRBV6-2 and TRBV6-3.

The clonotype comes from a young woman in good health and CMV-seronegative. The gene calls are TRBV7-4 and TRBJ2-3, with D possibly TRBD1 on 6 matching bases. The sequenced sample was PBMCs. The CDR3 spells CASSFVRGDTDTQYF. The CDR3 DNA sequence: TGTGCCAGCAGCTTTGTCAGGGGAGACACAGATACGCAGTATTTT. The variable domain in full, with the rest retrieved from reference TRBV7-4 and TRBJ2-3, is GAGVSQSPRYKVAKRGRDVALRCDSISGHVTLYWYRQTLGQGSEVLTYSQSDAQRDKSGRPSGRFSAERPERSVSTLKIQRTEQGDSAVYLCASSFVRGDTDTQYFGPGTRLTVL.